These 4 T cell receptor beta chains share one sample of origin, sequenced in a study of early stage breast cancer tumors (dated by TCRdb to about 2017). The library was built by means of the immunoSEQ multiplex PCR assay. The table was pulled from immuneACCESS by TCRdb, which kept in-frame rearrangements only. Such tables lose some clones; where checked, under half of the loss comes from unresolved V genes, and the rest has no known cause. The sample profile shows 60,000 to 80,000 clones; around four fifths of them were found once. The ten largest make up more than 3% of the sample. What was sequenced was blood. All receptors derive from a person in their sixties with breast cancer.

This clone showed up just once. This chain uses TRBV4-2 with TRBJ2-3; D is possibly TRBD1 (6 bases). Trimming removed 1 base from V and 0 bases from J, with 14 bases in between. Looked up from germline, CDR1 is LGHNA and CDR2 is YNFKEQ. The CDR3 sequence is 17 residues long. The CDR3 sequence: CASSQGDNVASTDTQYF. CDR3 DNA sequence: TGTGCCAGCAGCCAAGGGGACAATGTAGCTAGCACAGATACGCAGTATTTT.

This clone was observed a handful of times. CDR3 nucleotides: TGTGCCAGCAGTCATCCCGGGGGGTACGAGCAGTACTTC. It is translated as CASSHPGGYEQYF. The chain links TRBV7-9 to TRBJ2-7; 7 positions match TRBD2. The germline V gene encodes CDR1 SEHNR and CDR2 FQNEAQ (reference sequence). CDR3 length equals 13 residues. V dropped 6 bases and J dropped 4; count of bases not matched to a gene: 6.

This chain uses TRBV6-6 with TRBJ1-5; 7 bases fit TRBD1. Germline CDR1 reads MNHNY; CDR2 reads SVGAGI (reference sequence). V lost 8 bases, J lost 3 bases, and 7 bases stayed unmatched. The CDR3 loop spans 14 amino acids. CDR3 bases: TGTGCCAGCGATCGGGACAGCAACAATCAGCCCCAGCATTTT. Amino acids: CASDRDSNNQPQHF.

V and J are TRBV5-5 and TRBJ1-6, with D hard to call. CDR3 length equals 14 residues. Per germline, CDR1 SGHKS and CDR2 YYEKEE (reference sequence). The V gene lost 4 bases and the J gene lost 7 bases, with 12 bases spanning the gap. The CDR3: CASSPGLPNSPLHF. CDR3 DNA: TGTGCCAGCAGCCCCGGGCTGCCCAATTCACCCCTCCACTTT.